The 11 T cell receptor beta chains reported below all come from one sample, sequenced in a study of T cells in Graves' hyperthyroidism and ophthalmopathy. The CDR3 regions of TCR beta were amplified from RNA transcripts. Primed by the HTBI set, a first-round RT-PCR was run on the TCR CDR3. Each CDR3 protein gets one entry after TCRdb re-called the multiplex PCR reads with MiXCR. Counted here are about 640,000 distinct CDR3 sequences, around 15% occurring once; the ten biggest clones make up approximately 12%. Specimen: blood. Source of these receptors: a woman in her forties or fifties with Graves' ophthalmopathy.

This clonotype was detected many times. The V gene is TRBV24-1, the J gene TRBJ2-7; 9 bases line up with TRBD2. The germline CDR1 and CDR2 sequences are KGHDR and SFDVKD. Losses at the gene ends were 4 bases for V and 3 bases for J; bases not matched to a gene: 6. The CDR3 loop spans 15 amino acids. CDR3 residues: CATSEAIAGVYEQYF. CDR3 coding DNA: TGTGCCACCAGTGAGGCAATAGCGGGAGTCTACGAGCAGTACTTC.

This clonotype was detected a few times. The CDR3 nucleotides are TGTGCCAGCAGAGGACCCACGAGCTCCTACGAGCAGTACTTC. Protein: CASRGPTSSYEQYF. V gene TRBV27 combines with J gene TRBJ2-7; D call uncertain. The CDR3 loop spans 14 amino acids. The germline gives CDR1 MNHEY, CDR2 SMNVEV (reference sequence). Trimming left V 6 bases short and J 0 bases short, with 12 bases between.

This clonotype has at least ten counts. This sequence joins TRBV27 and TRBJ1-2, with TRBD1 as a possible D gene (5 bases). Germline V gene data show CDR1 as MNHEY and CDR2 as SMNVEV (reference sequence). This CDR3 contains 14 residues. V dropped 3 bases and J dropped 4 bases, with 12 bases sitting between them. In nucleotides, the CDR3 is TGTGCCAGCAGTTTGTCGGGGGGGGGCTATGGCTACACCTTC. Its translation is CASSLSGGGYGYTF.

This chain uses TRBV5-6 with TRBJ2-3; perhaps TRBD2 as D (6 bases). The CDR3 has 17 amino acids. The ends were cut back, 5 bases at V and 0 bases at J, with 19 bases in the middle. Germline V gene data show CDR1 as SGHDT and CDR2 as YYEEEE. CDR3 sequence: CASSLQTSFKSTDTQYF. The CDR3 DNA reads TGTGCCAGCAGTCTCCAGACTAGTTTCAAAAGCACAGATACGCAGTATTTT. Supplemented by reference TRBV5-6 and TRBJ2-3, the full variable domain reads DAGVTQSPTHLIKTRGQQVTLRCSPKSGHDTVSWYQQALGQGPQFIFQYYEEEERQRGNFPDRFSGHQFPNYSSELNVNALLLGDSALYLCASSLQTSFKSTDTQYFGPGTRLTVL.

This clonotype was seen repeatedly, ten times or more. The V gene is TRBV28, the J gene TRBJ1-1; a weak D match, TRBD1 (5 bases). Trimming left V 4 bases short and J 3 bases short, with 12 bases between. Germline V CDR1 and CDR2: MDHEN, SYDVKM. The CDR3 extends over 14 amino acids. DNA for the CDR3: TGTGCCAGCAGTTGGGGCAGGGTGGACACTGAAGCTTTCTTT. Its protein product is CASSWGRVDTEAFF.

This clonotype turned up a few times. This chain connects TRBV19 to TRBJ2-1, with TRBD2 matching 13 bases. The CDR3 consists of 16 residues. The junction had 4 bases not matched to a gene; V was cut back by 8 bases and J by 0 bases. Germline V lookup: CDR1 LNHDA, CDR2 SQIVND (reference sequence). The CDR3 DNA reads as TGTGCCAGTCAGGGACTAGCGGGGAGCTCCTACAATGAGCAGTTCTTC. Translating it yields CASQGLAGSSYNEQFF.

This clonotype has at least ten counts. This chain links TRBV3-1 with TRBJ1-2; a weak D match, TRBD1 (5 bases). This CDR3 spans 14 amino acids. Germline V lookup: CDR1 LGHDT, CDR2 YNNKEL (reference sequence). Trimming cost V 4 bases and J 8 bases, with 17 bases left between them. The CDR3 nucleotides are TGTGCCAGCAGCCCACAGTACTCCGGGGGGGGCTACACCTTC. Its protein product is CASSPQYSGGGYTF. The full variable domain, completed using reference TRBV3-1 and TRBJ1-2, is DTAVSQTPKYLVTQMGNDKSIKCEQNLGHDTMYWYKQDSKKFLKIMFSYNNKELIINETVPNRFSPKSPDKAHLNLHINSLELGDSAVYFCASSPQYSGGGYTFGSGTRLTVV.

This clonotype was counted between two and nine times. The chain is built from TRBV4-1 and TRBJ1-5; D possibly corresponds to TRBD1 (6 bases). The germline CDR1 and CDR2 sequences are MGHRA and YSYEKL. Trimming removed 5 bases from V and 5 bases from J, with 16 bases in between. This CDR3 has 15 amino acids. As DNA, the CDR3 is TGCGCCAGCAGCTGGCAGGACAGAAGAGATCAGCCCCAGCATTTT. Its protein is CASSWQDRRDQPQHF.

The J gene is TRBJ2-1, the V gene TRBV4-1, with D possibly being TRBD2 (6 bases). CDR3 length equals 16 residues. V gave up 0 bases and J gave up 3 bases, with 12 bases separating them. Germline assignment: CDR1 MGHRA and CDR2 YSYEKL. The CDR3 nucleotides read TGCGCCAGCAGCCAAGATGGAGGGCGCATCTACAATGAGCAGTTCTTC. This encodes CASSQDGGRIYNEQFF.

The chain is built from TRBV4-3 and TRBJ2-1, with 8 bases identical to TRBD1. With 1 base clipped from V and 5 bases from J, the junction kept 7 bases outside the gene matches. Germline V CDR1 and CDR2: LGHNA, YSLEER. This CDR3 is 16 amino acids long. CDR3 nucleotides: TGCGCCAGCAGCCAAGTGGGCCGGACAGGGCACAATGAGCAGTTCTTC. As protein: CASSQVGRTGHNEQFF.

This clonotype was detected ten times or more. The chain links TRBV30 to TRBJ2-1; 8 positions agree with TRBD1. CDR3 length: 13 amino acids. With V trimmed by 3 bases and J by 7 bases, 5 bases remained unmatched. From germline, CDR1 is GTSNPN and CDR2 SVGIG (reference sequence). The CDR3 DNA sequence: TGTGCCTGGAGGCAGGGGGCGGGAAATGAGCAGTTCTTC. Encoded protein: CAWRQGAGNEQFF.